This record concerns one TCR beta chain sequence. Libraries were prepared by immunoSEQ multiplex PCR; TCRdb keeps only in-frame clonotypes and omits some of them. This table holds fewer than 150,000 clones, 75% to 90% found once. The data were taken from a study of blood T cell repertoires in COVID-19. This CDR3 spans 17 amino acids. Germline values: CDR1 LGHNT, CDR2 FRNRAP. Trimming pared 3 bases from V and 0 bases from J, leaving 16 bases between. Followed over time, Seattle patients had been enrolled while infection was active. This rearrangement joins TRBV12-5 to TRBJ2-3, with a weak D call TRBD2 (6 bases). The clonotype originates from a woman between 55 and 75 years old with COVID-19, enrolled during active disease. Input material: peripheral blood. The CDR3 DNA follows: TGTGCTAGTGGTTTCTCCCCACCGGGGGATAGCACAGATACGCAGTATTTT. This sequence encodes CASGFSPPGDSTDTQYF.